One sample yielded the 7 T cell receptor beta chains listed below, sequenced in a study of shared clonotypes between healthy human individuals. Measured with immunoSEQ multiplex PCR; TCRdb has only the in-frame clones, and not every one. The data hold around 650,000 clones, with approximately 96% observed a single time. Terminally differentiated effector memory CD45RA+ cells were left out of the naive CD8 fraction, which was CD45RO-negative and positively selected for CCR7. Sample: naive CD8+ T cells sorted from blood. These receptors originate from a woman aged 25 to 39 in good health.

The rearrangement links TRBV19 to TRBJ2-7, with TRBD2 identical over 7 bases. Germline V gene sequence: CDR1 LNHDA, CDR2 SQIVND (reference sequence). This CDR3 has 15 residues. Trimming removed 6 bases from V and 0 bases from J; junction bases left unmatched: 8. The CDR3 DNA is TGTGCCAGTAGCCATCTAGCGGAGAGCTCCTACGAGCAGTACTTC. Amino acid sequence: CASSHLAESSYEQYF.

V is TRBV5-6 and J is TRBJ1-1; 8 bases agree with TRBD1. The CDR3 runs 14 residues. Germline assignment: CDR1 SGHDT and CDR2 YYEEEE. V was pared by 4 bases and J by 4 bases, with 6 bases of the junction left unmatched. The CDR3 loop is CASSLRQGTTEAFF. The CDR3 nucleotides are TGTGCCAGCAGCCTCCGACAGGGGACCACTGAAGCTTTCTTT.

The rearrangement links TRBV13 to TRBJ2-2; the D gene could be TRBD1 or TRBD2 (5 bases each). Trimming cost V 5 bases and J 5 bases, with 12 bases left between them. Germline V gene data show CDR1 as PRHDT and CDR2 as FYEKMQ (reference sequence). The CDR3 sequence is 14 residues long. The CDR3 spells CASSDSRETGELFF. The CDR3 DNA reads TGTGCCAGCAGCGACTCCAGGGAGACCGGGGAGCTGTTTTTT. Using reference TRBV13 and TRBJ2-2 for the parts outside the CDR3, the full variable domain is AAGVIQSPRHLIKEKRETATLKCYPIPRHDTVYWYQQGPGQDPQFLISFYEKMQSDKGSIPDRFSAQQFSDYHSELNMSSLELGDSALYFCASSDSRETGELFFGEGSRLTVL.

This sequence joins TRBV2 and TRBJ2-2, with 8 bases aligning to TRBD1. In germline, CDR1 is SNHLY, CDR2 FYNNEI. The J segment lost 5 bases and the V segment lost 10 bases, leaving 12 bases of the junction unmatched. The CDR3 loop spans 15 amino acids. In DNA, the CDR3 is TGTGCCACCATTCCACAGGGGGAACCGACCGGGGAGCTGTTTTTT. Residues: CATIPQGEPTGELFF.

This sequence joins TRBV6-1 and TRBJ2-7; 10 bases align to TRBD1. Germline loops: CDR1 MNHNS, CDR2 SASEGT. Losses at the gene ends were 8 bases for V and 5 bases for J; bases not matched to a gene: 6. The CDR3 loop spans 13 amino acids. This chain's CDR3 is CASPGTGVHEQYF. For the CDR3, the DNA is TGTGCCAGCCCCGGGACAGGGGTGCACGAGCAGTACTTC.

The V gene is TRBV19, the J gene TRBJ2-1; D remains unclear. The CDR3 runs to 15 residues. Germline assignment: CDR1 LNHDA and CDR2 SQIVND (reference sequence). The V end lost 5 bases, the J end lost 4 bases, and 15 bases lay between the germline ends. CDR3 nucleotides: TGTGCCAGTAGTCAGGCGGTCTTTGTGTACAATGAGCAGTTCTTC. It translates to CASSQAVFVYNEQFF.

This clone was observed a few times. CDR3 sequence (DNA): TGTGCCAGCACCAAGGGCGACTTCCAAGAGACCCAGTACTTC. Translating gives CASTKGDFQETQYF. The chain is built from TRBV9 and TRBJ2-5; D call uncertain. This CDR3 comprises 14 residues. With 6 bases removed from V and 1 base from J, the gap between germline ends came to 13 bases. From germline, CDR1 is SGDLS and CDR2 YYNGEE.